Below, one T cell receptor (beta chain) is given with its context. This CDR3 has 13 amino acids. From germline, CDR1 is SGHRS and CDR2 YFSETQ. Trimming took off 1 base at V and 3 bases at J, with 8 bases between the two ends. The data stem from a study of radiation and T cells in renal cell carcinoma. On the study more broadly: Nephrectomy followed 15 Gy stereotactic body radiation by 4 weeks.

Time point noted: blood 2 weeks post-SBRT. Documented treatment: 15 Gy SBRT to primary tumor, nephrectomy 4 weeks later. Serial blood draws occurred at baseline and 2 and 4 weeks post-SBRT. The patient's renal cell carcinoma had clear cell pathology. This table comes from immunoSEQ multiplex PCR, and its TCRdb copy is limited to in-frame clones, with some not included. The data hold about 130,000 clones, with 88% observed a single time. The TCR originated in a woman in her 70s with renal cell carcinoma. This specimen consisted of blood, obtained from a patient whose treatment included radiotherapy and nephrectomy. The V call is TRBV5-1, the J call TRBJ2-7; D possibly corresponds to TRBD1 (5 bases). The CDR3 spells CASSLLQDYEQYF. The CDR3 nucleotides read TGCGCCAGCAGCTTGTTACAGGACTACGAGCAGTACTTC. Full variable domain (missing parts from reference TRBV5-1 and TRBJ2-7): KAGVTQTPRYLIKTRGQQVTLSCSPISGHRSVSWYQQTPGQGLQFLFEYFSETQRNKGNFPGRFSGRQFSNSRSEMNVSTLELGDSALYLCASSLLQDYEQYFGPGTRLTVT.